The next 10 T cell receptor beta chains were all read from a single sample in a study of PD-1 blockade in classical Hodgkin lymphoma. Time point denoted: cycle 4 day 1 (C4D1), after 6 weeks of nivolumab. Relapse was seen in all patients after autologous stem cell transplantation, and brentuximab vedotin exposure was variable. The repertoire was sequenced with immunoSEQ multiplex PCR; TCRdb's copy has only in-frame clones and lacks some. The data hold tens of thousands of clones, with 80% observed a single time. The material sequenced was peripheral blood mononuclear cells (PBMCs), taken before the fourth cycle of nivolumab. Receptor source: a human donor with classical Hodgkin lymphoma.

Points on this clone: Other DNA variants within this sample encode the same CDR3. The chain combines TRBV4-2 with TRBJ2-7; unclear D gene. The germline gives CDR1 LGHNA, CDR2 YNFKEQ. The CDR3 spans 12 residues. V dropped 0 bases and J dropped 4 bases, with 4 bases sitting between them. Written as DNA, the CDR3 is TGTGCCAGCAGCCAAGAAGGGTACGAGCAGTACTTC. Translated: CASSQEGYEQYF.

This clone was counted only a few times. The chain couples TRBV10-3 to TRBJ1-5, with D unresolved. V was trimmed by 4 bases and J by 2 bases, leaving 12 bases between them. Germline V lookup: CDR1 ENHRY, CDR2 SYGVKD. CDR3 length equals 15 residues. CDR3 DNA sequence: TGTGCCATCAGTGGAGGACGGAGGGGCAATCAGCCCCAGCATTTT. Protein sequence: CAISGGRRGNQPQHF.

The chain recombines TRBV6-5 with TRBJ1-1; weak D call: TRBD1 (5 bases). V lost 5 bases and J 11 bases, leaving 18 bases between the germline ends. The CDR3 sequence is 13 residues long. The germline V gene has CDR1 MNHEY and CDR2 SVGAGI. The CDR3 spells CASSPPGGLRAFF. The CDR3 DNA reads as TGTGCCAGCAGTCCCCCGGGGGGTCTAAGGGCTTTCTTT.

The rearrangement uses TRBV7-2 and TRBJ1-2, with 9 bases that match TRBD1. CDR1 SGHTA and CDR2 FQGNSA come from the germline V gene. The CDR3 is made up of 13 amino acids. Trimming took 5 bases from V and 6 from J; bases not matched to a gene: 4. The DNA for the CDR3 is TGTGCCAGCAGCCCCCGGACAGGGGATGGCTACACCTTC. Its translation is CASSPRTGDGYTF.

The chain uses TRBV28 and TRBJ2-5; D may be TRBD1 or TRBD2 (5 bases each). The V end was cut by 4 bases, the J end by 2 bases, with 14 bases between. Germline CDR1 and CDR2: MDHEN and SYDVKM. The CDR3 loop spans 15 amino acids. CDR3 sequence reads: CASSYVRGAQETQYF. CDR3 DNA sequence: TGTGCCAGCAGTTACGTCCGAGGGGCGCAAGAGACCCAGTACTTC.

The rearrangement joins TRBV5-1 to TRBJ2-3; 9 bases fit TRBD2. This CDR3 comprises 12 residues. Germline lookup yields CDR1 SGHRS and CDR2 YFSETQ. V shed 7 bases, J shed 5 bases, and the junction held 2 bases outside the gene matches. The CDR3 loop is CASGLALDTQYF. The CDR3 region has the DNA TGCGCCAGCGGACTAGCGTTAGATACGCAGTATTTT.

The chain recombines TRBV7-2 with TRBJ2-3; 8 bases fit TRBD1. Germline CDR1 SGHTA, CDR2 FQGNSA. The V segment lost 4 bases and the J segment 4 bases; nucleotides outside the gene matches: 10. The CDR3 has 16 residues. The CDR3 sequence is CASSSPPGQVPDTQYF. CDR3 in DNA: TGTGCCAGCAGCTCTCCGCCGGGACAGGTACCAGATACGCAGTATTTT.

V and J are TRBV7-3 and TRBJ2-5; tentative D call: TRBD2 (6 bases). Per germline, CDR1 SGHTA and CDR2 FQGTGA. This CDR3 comprises 15 residues. V lost 5 bases and J lost 4, with 17 bases in between. CDR3 coding DNA: TGTGCCAGCAGCCCGGGGACGGTGGGGGGAGAGACCCAGTACTTC. This gives the protein CASSPGTVGGETQYF.

This rearrangement joins TRBV5-1 to TRBJ2-1, with 8 bases lining up with TRBD2. With 5 bases clipped from V and 1 base from J, the junction kept 8 bases outside the gene matches. The CDR3 has 16 residues. In germline, CDR1 is SGHRS, CDR2 YFSETQ. Written as DNA, the CDR3 is TGCGCCAGCAGTCGAGTAGCGGGACGTTCCTACAATGAGCAGTTCTTC. Translated, it gives CASSRVAGRSYNEQFF.

The chain joins TRBV6-6 to TRBJ1-2; the match to TRBD1 covers 9 bases. Losses at the gene ends were 4 bases for V and 5 bases for J; bases not matched to a gene: 5. The CDR3 is 14 amino acids. CDR1 and CDR2 from the germline V gene are MNHNY and SVGAGI (reference sequence). The DNA of the CDR3 is TGTGCCAGCAGTTTGGGGACAGGGATGTATGGCTACACCTTC. Amino acid sequence: CASSLGTGMYGYTF.